The rows below give T cell receptor beta chains drawn from one sample of a study of early T cells in non-severe SARS-CoV-2 infection. One entry per CDR3 protein, called by TCRdb with MiXCR from the 5' RACE reads. This table has 80,000 to 95,000 distinct CDR3 sequences, roughly 17% appearing once. The source was whole blood, collected at baseline. These receptors originate from an adult who was a healthcare worker with PCR-confirmed SARS-CoV-2 infection or an uninfected control (not recorded which). Each CDR3 is given with its conserved first and last residue. For some rows the clone size is stated as once, few or many, or as a class when expanded; others skip it.

CDR3 | J | size | V
CASSKTSTMPGELFF | TRBJ2-2 | few | TRBV2
CASSLGGWEDTQYF | TRBJ2-3 | many | TRBV5-1
CASSLEIAGDNNEQFF | TRBJ2-1 | . | TRBV7-2
CASSIGQGQTSGANVLTF | TRBJ2-6 | . | TRBV21-1
CASSLTKPVYGYTF | TRBJ1-2 | once | TRBV12-3/TRBV12-4
CASSLDPTTNTEAFF | TRBJ1-1 | few | TRBV5-4
CASSFGQAGYF | TRBJ2-7 | few | TRBV6-2/TRBV6-3
CASKIVGRTTGELFF | TRBJ2-2 | . | TRBV7-2
CASSPYEREDTGELFF | TRBJ2-2 | few | TRBV4-3
CASSLAGLSSEQYF | TRBJ2-7 | many | TRBV12-3/TRBV12-4
CASALRDPSYEQYF | TRBJ2-7 | few | TRBV6-2/TRBV6-3
CASRFRSSPLHF | TRBJ1-6 | . | TRBV28
CSVVGTGSYNEQFF | TRBJ2-1 | . | TRBV29-1
CASRRIGNTGELFF | TRBJ2-2 | few | TRBV4-1
CASSPTGGDNEQFF | TRBJ2-1 | . | TRBV18
CASSRRQGVGYTF | TRBJ1-2 | . | TRBV7-9
CATSGQGNAHEQYF | TRBJ2-7 | few | TRBV24-1
CAISTPDSGSFNEQFF | TRBJ2-1 | many | TRBV10-3
CASSATRGSYEQYF | TRBJ2-7 | few | TRBV7-2
CASSSGHQPQHF | TRBJ1-5 | . | TRBV2
CASSHGRQDQLFF | TRBJ1-4 | few | TRBV7-9
CSASIGEKLFF | TRBJ1-4 | . | TRBV20-1
CASRIRASGSMVAGELFF | TRBJ2-2 | few | TRBV7-2
CSARGKPTNLGEQYF | TRBJ2-7 | . | TRBV20-1
CATSRDSGIGNTIYF | TRBJ1-3 | . | TRBV15
CSAPSGETSYEQYF | TRBJ2-7 | few | TRBV20-1
CASSLSSGTTEQFF | TRBJ2-1 | few | TRBV27
CASKRTGGTDTQYF | TRBJ2-3 | few | TRBV6-2/TRBV6-3
CSARATGAPGNTIYF | TRBJ1-3 | . | TRBV20-1
CASGENTEAFF | TRBJ1-1 | . | TRBV25-1
CASSRRVDDNEQFF | TRBJ2-1 | many | TRBV11-2
CSAAGGAISYTF | TRBJ1-2 | . | TRBV20-1
CASRAGTGTYEQYF | TRBJ2-7 | few | TRBV28
CASSLDGGRETQYF | TRBJ2-5 | . | TRBV11-2
CASSSRQGANIQYF | TRBJ2-4 | . | TRBV11-2
CASSQIRGRNTEAFF | TRBJ1-1 | . | TRBV4-1
CASSFLRGNEQFF | TRBJ2-1 | many | TRBV27
CASSYGTSGSEEQYF | TRBJ2-7 | . | TRBV6-5
CASSAGSRDTQYF | TRBJ2-3 | . | TRBV9
CATRRLLNTDTQYF | TRBJ2-3 | few | TRBV7-9
CASSVGPGNEQFF | TRBJ2-1 | few | TRBV9
CASMYAAGGPISYNEQFF | TRBJ2-1 | few | TRBV2
CSARELAGGNTGELFF | TRBJ2-2 | few | TRBV20-1
CASKAGPNYGYTF | TRBJ1-2 | few | TRBV12-3/TRBV12-4
CASSPRLGMSYEQYF | TRBJ2-7 | . | TRBV6-5
CASSYFNSEAFF | TRBJ1-1 | few | TRBV6-6
CASSLAGQPQHF | TRBJ1-5 | few | TRBV7-2
CASSLTAGSYEQYF | TRBJ2-7 | few | TRBV11-2
CASSPARVVYEQYF | TRBJ2-7 | many | TRBV7-8
CASSRPGISSYNEQFF | TRBJ2-1 | few | TRBV7-6
CASSEASGARTQYF | TRBJ2-5 | few | TRBV2
CASSPLRGQNSGANVLTF | TRBJ2-6 | many | TRBV5-1
CASSGGDEQYF | TRBJ2-7 | . | TRBV5-6
CASSPSASVGETQYF | TRBJ2-5 | few | TRBV11-2
CSVGAGTANEKLFF | TRBJ1-4 | few | TRBV29-1
CASTHRDRGQETQYF | TRBJ2-5 | many | TRBV25-1
CASRTSGTGELFF | TRBJ2-2 | . | TRBV6-6
CASSDSGDYENEQFF | TRBJ2-1 | few | TRBV9
CASSPTAVDTGGYGYTF | TRBJ1-2 | . | TRBV7-9
CALSVGNQPQHF | TRBJ1-5 | . | TRBV30